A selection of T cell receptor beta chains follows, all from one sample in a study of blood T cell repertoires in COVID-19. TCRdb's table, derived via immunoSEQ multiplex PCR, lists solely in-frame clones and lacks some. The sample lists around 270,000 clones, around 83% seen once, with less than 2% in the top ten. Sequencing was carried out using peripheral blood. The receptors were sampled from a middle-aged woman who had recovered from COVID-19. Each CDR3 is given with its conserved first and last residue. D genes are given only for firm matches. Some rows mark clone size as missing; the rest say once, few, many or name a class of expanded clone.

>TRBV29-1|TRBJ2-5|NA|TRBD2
TGCAGCGTGGGGACTAGCGGGGATATCGAGACCCAGTACTTC
CSVGTSGDIETQYF
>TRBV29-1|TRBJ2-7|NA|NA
TGCAGCGTTGAAAACAACTACGAGCAGTACTTC
CSVENNYEQYF
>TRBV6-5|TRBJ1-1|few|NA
TGTGCCAGCAGCCCCATGAACACTGAAGCTTTCTTT
CASSPMNTEAFF
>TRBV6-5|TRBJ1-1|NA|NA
TGTGCCAGCAGTTACTCGCGGGGTGGGGATGCTGAAGCTTTCTTT
CASSYSRGGDAEAFF
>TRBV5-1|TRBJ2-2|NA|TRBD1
TGCGCCAGCAGCCCACAACAGGGGGCGTACACCGGGGAGCTGTTTTTT
CASSPQQGAYTGELFF
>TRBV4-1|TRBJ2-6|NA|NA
TGCGCCAGCAGCAACGTCCTTTCAGGGGGGAACGTCCTGACTTTC
CASSNVLSGGNVLTF
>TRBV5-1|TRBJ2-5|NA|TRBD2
TGCGCCAGCAGCTTGGGACTAGCATCATCCCAAGAGACCCAGTACTTC
CASSLGLASSQETQYF
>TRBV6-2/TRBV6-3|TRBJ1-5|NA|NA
TGTGCCAGCAGCTCAAAGACACAGGGTTTGAAGGATCAGCCCCAGCATTTT
CASSSKTQGLKDQPQHF
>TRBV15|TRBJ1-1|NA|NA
TGTGCCACCGCCAGGGGCCCGGGCACTGAAGCTTTCTTT
CATARGPGTEAFF
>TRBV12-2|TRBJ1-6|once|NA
TGTGCAAGTCGCCTGCACAGGGTCCGGAATTCACCCCTCCACTTT
CASRLHRVRNSPLHF
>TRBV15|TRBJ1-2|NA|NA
TGTGCCACCAGCAGAGGGGGCCAGGGTATAGGGGGCTACACCTTC
CATSRGGQGIGGYTF
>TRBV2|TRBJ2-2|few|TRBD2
TGTGCCAGCACCAAGGGTAGCGGGGGGACGGAGCTGTTTTTT
CASTKGSGGTELFF
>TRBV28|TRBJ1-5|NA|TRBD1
TGTGCCACCCGACAGGGGCATAGCAATCAGCCCCAGCATTTT
CATRQGHSNQPQHF
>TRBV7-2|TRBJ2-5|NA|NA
TGTGCCAGCAGCTTAGAAAGTGGGGCAGGGAAGGGAAAGACCCAGTACTTC
CASSLESGAGKGKTQYF
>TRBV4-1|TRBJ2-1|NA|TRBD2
TGCGCCAGCAGCCCCTCGAAAGCGGGGGACTACAATGAGCAGTTCTTC
CASSPSKAGDYNEQFF
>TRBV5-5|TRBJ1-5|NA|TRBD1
TGTGCCAGCAGCCAGTACCAGGGGGTCCTTCGCAATCAGCCCCAGCATTTT
CASSQYQGVLRNQPQHF
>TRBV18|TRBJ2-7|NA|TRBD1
TGTGCCAGCTCACCACCCGGGACAGGTACCTACGAGCAGTACTTC
CASSPPGTGTYEQYF
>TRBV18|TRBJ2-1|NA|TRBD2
TGTGCCAGCTCTTCCGGGACTAGCGTATACAATGAGCAGTTCTTC
CASSSGTSVYNEQFF
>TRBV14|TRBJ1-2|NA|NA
TGTGCCAGCAGCCCGACTTTAGCTAACTATGGCTACACCTTC
CASSPTLANYGYTF
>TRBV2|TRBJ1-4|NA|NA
TGTGCCAGCATTCGGGAAGACTCAACTAATGAAAAACTGTTTTTT
CASIREDSTNEKLFF
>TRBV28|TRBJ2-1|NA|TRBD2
TGTGCCAGCAGCCTAGAACTAGCGGGGGATTACAATGAGCAGTTCTTC
CASSLELAGDYNEQFF
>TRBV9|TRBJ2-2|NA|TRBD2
TGTGCCAGCAGCGTAGATCGTTCGGGAGGAGGCACCGGGGAGCTGTTTTTT
CASSVDRSGGGTGELFF
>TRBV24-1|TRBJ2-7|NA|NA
TGTGCCACCAGTAGGCAGGGGAGATGCCACGAGCAGTACTTC
CATSRQGRCHEQYF
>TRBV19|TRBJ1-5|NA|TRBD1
TGTGCCAGTACCCCCGTACAGGGGAGCAATCAGCCCCAGCATTTT
CASTPVQGSNQPQHF
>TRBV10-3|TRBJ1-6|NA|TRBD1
TGTGCCATCAGTGGACAGGGTAATTCACCCCTCCACTTT
CAISGQGNSPLHF
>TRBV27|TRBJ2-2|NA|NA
TGTGCCAGCAGTTCCGACAGAGAATGGACCGGGGAGCTGTTTTTT
CASSSDREWTGELFF
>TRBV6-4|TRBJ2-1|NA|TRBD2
TGTGCCAGCAGTGGAGGGACTAGCGACTACAATGAGCAGTTCTTC
CASSGGTSDYNEQFF
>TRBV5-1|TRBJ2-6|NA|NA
TGCGCCAGCAGCTTCCGACAGACCTACTCTGGGGCCAACGTCCTGACTTTC
CASSFRQTYSGANVLTF
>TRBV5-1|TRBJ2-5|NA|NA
TGCGCCAGCAGCTTGGGGGACACCCAAGAGACCCAGTACTTC
CASSLGDTQETQYF
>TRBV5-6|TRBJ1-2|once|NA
TGTGCCAGCAGCTTGACACAGGGCATCCACTATGGCTACACCTTC
CASSLTQGIHYGYTF
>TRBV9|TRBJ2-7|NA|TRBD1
TGTGCCAGCAGCGTAGCGGGACAGGGGTTTAACGAGCAGTACTTC
CASSVAGQGFNEQYF
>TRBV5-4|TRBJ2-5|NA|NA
TGTGCCAGCTCAGACCCATCTAAGGGGGAGACCCAGTACTTC
CASSDPSKGETQYF
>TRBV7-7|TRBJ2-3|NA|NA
TGTGCCAGCAGCTTAGGCAGGGCCTCAGATACGCAGTATTTT
CASSLGRASDTQYF
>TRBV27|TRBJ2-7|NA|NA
TGTGCCAGCAGTCAGACAGGTCTCTCCTACGAGCAGTACTTC
CASSQTGLSYEQYF
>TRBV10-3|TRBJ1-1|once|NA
TGTGCCATCAGTGAAGGAGCTGAAGCTTTCTTT
CAISEGAEAFF
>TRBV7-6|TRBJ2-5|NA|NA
TGTGCCAGCAGCTATAAATTCGACACAATTCGAATACGGGAGACCCAGTACTTC
CASSYKFDTIRIRETQYF
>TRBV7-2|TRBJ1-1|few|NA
TGTGCCAGCAGCTTAGTTCCGTCAGGTGATGGAGCTTTCTTT
CASSLVPSGDGAFF
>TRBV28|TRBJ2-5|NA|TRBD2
TGTGCCAGCAGTTTAGCGGGGGGGCGAGAGACCCAGTACTTC
CASSLAGGRETQYF
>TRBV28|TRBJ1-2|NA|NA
TGTGCCAGCAGTCTCCTAAATACAGGTTATGGCTACACCTTC
CASSLLNTGYGYTF
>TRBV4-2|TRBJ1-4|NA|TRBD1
TGTGCCAGCAGCCAAGCCCCGGGACAGGATAATGAAAAACTGTTTTTT
CASSQAPGQDNEKLFF
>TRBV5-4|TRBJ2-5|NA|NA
TGTGCCAGCAGCTTCAAAGGAGGGGAGACCCAGTACTTC
CASSFKGGETQYF
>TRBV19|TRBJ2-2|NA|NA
TGTGCCAGTAGTATAAAGGGGCCCGGGGAGCTGTTTTTT
CASSIKGPGELFF